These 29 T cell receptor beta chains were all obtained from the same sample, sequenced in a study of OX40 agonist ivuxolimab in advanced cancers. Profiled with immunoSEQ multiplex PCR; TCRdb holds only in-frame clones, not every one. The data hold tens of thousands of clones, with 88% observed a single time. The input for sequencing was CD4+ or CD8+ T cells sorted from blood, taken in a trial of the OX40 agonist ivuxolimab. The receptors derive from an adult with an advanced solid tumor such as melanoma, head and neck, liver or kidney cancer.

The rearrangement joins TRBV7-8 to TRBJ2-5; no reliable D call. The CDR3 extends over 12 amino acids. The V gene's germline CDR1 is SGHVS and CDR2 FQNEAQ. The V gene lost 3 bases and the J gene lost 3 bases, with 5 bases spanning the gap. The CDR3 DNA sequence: TGTGCCAGCAGCTTGCAGGAAGAGACCCAGTACTTC. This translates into CASSLQEETQYF.

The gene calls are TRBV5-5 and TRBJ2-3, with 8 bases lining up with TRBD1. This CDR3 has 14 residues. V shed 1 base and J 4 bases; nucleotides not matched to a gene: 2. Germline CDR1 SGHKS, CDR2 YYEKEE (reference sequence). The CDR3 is CASSLMTGADTQYF. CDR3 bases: TGTGCCAGCAGCTTGATGACAGGGGCAGATACGCAGTATTTT.

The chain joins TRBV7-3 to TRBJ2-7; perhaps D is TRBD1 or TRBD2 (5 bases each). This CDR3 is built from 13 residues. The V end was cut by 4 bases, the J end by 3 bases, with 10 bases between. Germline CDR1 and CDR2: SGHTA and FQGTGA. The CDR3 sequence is CASSSGTHYEQYF. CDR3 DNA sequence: TGTGCCAGCAGCTCCGGGACCCACTACGAGCAGTACTTC. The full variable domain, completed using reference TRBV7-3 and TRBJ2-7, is GAGVSQTPSNKVTEKGKYVELRCDPISGHTALYWYRQSLGQGPEFLIYFQGTGAADDSGLPNDRFFAVRPEGSVSTLKIQRTERGDSAVYLCASSSGTHYEQYFGPGTRLTVT.

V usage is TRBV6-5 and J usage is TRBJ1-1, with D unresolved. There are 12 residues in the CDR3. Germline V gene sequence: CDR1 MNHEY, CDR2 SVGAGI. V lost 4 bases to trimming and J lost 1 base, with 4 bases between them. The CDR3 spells CASSLKNTEAFF. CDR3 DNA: TGTGCCAGCAGTTTAAAGAACACTGAAGCTTTCTTT.

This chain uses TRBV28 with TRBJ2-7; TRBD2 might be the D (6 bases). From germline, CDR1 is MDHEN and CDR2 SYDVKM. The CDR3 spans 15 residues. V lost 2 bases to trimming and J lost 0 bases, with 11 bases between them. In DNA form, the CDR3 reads TGTGCCAGCAGTTTAGGTTCTAGCGTCTCCTACGAGCAGTACTTC. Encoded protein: CASSLGSSVSYEQYF.

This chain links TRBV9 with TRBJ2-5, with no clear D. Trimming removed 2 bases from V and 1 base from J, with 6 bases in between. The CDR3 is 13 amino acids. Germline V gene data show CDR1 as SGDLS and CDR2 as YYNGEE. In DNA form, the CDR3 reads TGTGCCAGCAGCGTCGGTTTCCAAGAGACCCAGTACTTC. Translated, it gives CASSVGFQETQYF.

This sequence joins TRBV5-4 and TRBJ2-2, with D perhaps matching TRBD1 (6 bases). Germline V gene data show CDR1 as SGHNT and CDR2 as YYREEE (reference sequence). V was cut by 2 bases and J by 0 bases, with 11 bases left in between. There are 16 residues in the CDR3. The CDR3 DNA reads TGTGCCAGCAGCTTTGGCAGGGGAGCGAACACCGGGGAGCTGTTTTTT. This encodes CASSFGRGANTGELFF.

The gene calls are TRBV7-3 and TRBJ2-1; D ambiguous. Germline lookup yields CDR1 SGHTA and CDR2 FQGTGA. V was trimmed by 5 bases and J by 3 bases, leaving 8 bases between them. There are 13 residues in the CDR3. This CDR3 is CASSPTIYNEQFF. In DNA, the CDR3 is TGTGCCAGCAGCCCCACGATCTACAATGAGCAGTTCTTC.

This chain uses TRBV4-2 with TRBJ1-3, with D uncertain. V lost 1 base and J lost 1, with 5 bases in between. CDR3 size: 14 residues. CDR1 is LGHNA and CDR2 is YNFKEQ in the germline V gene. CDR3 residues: CASSQAGSGNTIYF. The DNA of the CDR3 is TGTGCCAGCAGCCAAGCCGGGTCTGGAAACACCATATATTTT.

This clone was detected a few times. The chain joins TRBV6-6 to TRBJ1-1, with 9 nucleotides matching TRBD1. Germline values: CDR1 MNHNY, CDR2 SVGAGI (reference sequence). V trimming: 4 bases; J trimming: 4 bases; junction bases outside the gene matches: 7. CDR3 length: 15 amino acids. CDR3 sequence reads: CASSLTGGVVTEAFF. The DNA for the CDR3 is TGTGCCAGCAGTTTGACAGGGGGGGTTGTCACTGAAGCTTTCTTT.

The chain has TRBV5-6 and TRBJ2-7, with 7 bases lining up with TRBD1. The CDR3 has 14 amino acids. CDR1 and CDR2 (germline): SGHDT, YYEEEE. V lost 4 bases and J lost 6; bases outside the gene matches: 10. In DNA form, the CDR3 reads TGTGCCAGCAGCCCCCCCCGCGACAGGGCCGAGCAGTACTTC. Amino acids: CASSPPRDRAEQYF.

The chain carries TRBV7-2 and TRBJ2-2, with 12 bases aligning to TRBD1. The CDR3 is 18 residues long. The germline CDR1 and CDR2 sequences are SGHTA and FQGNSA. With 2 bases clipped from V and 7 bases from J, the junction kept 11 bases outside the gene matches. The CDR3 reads CASSLSPWGQGASGELFF. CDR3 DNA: TGTGCCAGCAGCTTAAGCCCCTGGGGACAGGGGGCCAGCGGGGAGCTGTTTTTT. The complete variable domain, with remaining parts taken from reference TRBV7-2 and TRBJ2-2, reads GAGVSQSPSNKVTEKGKDVELRCDPISGHTALYWYRQSLGQGLEFLIYFQGNSAPDKSGLPSDRFSAERTGGSVSTLTIQRTQQEDSAVYLCASSLSPWGQGASGELFFGEGSRLTVL.

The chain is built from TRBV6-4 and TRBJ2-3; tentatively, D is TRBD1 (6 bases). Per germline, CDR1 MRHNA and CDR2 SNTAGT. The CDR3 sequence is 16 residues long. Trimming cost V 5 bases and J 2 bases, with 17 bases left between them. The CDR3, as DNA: TGTGCCAGCAGTAAATCCGGGACACGTTCCACAGATACGCAGTATTTT. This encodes CASSKSGTRSTDTQYF.

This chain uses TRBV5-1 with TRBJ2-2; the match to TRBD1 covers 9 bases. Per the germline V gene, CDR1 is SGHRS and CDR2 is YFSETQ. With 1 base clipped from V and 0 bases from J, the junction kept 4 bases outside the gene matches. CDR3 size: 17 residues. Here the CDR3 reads CASSLTTGGPNTGELFF. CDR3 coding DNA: TGCGCCAGCAGCTTGACGACAGGGGGGCCGAACACCGGGGAGCTGTTTTTT.

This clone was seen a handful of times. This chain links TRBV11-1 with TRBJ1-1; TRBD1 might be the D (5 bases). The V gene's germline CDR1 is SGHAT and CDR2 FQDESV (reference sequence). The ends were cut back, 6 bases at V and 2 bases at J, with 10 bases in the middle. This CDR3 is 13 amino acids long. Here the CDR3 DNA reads TGTGCCAGCAGGGGCCAGGGTAACACTGAAGCTTTCTTT. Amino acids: CASRGQGNTEAFF.

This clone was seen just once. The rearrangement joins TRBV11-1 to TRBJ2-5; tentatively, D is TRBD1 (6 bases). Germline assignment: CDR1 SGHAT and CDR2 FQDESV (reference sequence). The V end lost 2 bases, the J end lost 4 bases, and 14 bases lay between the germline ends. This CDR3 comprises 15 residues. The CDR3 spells CASSLRALGGETQYF. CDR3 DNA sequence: TGTGCCAGCAGCTTAAGGGCCCTAGGGGGAGAGACCCAGTACTTC.

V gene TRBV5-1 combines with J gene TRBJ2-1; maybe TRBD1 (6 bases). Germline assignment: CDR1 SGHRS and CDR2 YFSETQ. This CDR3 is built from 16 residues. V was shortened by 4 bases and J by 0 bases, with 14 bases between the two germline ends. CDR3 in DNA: TGCGCCAGCAGCCCCCAGGGGCGGGTCTCCTACAATGAGCAGTTCTTC. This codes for CASSPQGRVSYNEQFF.

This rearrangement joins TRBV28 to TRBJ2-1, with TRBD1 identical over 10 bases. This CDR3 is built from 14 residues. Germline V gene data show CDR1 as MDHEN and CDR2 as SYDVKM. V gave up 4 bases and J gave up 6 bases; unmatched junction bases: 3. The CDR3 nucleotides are TGTGCCAGCAGTTGGACAGGGGGTTTCAATGAGCAGTTCTTC. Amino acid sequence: CASSWTGGFNEQFF. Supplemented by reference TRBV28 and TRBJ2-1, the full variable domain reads DVKVTQSSRYLVKRTGEKVFLECVQDMDHENMFWYRQDPGLGLRLIYFSYDVKMKEKGDIPEGYSVSREKKERFSLILESASTNQTSMYLCASSWTGGFNEQFFGPGTRLTVL.

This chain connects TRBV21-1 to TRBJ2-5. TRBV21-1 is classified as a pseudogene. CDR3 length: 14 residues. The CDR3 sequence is CASSSRVEGETQYF. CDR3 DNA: TGTGCCAGCAGCAGCCGGGTCGAGGGGGAGACCCAGTACTTC.

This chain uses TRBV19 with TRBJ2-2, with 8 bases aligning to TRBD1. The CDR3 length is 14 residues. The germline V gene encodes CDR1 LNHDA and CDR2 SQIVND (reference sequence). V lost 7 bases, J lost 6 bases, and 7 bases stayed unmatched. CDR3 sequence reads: CASIGQGRPGELFF. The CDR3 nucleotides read TGTGCCAGTATAGGACAGGGTCGGCCCGGGGAGCTGTTTTTT.

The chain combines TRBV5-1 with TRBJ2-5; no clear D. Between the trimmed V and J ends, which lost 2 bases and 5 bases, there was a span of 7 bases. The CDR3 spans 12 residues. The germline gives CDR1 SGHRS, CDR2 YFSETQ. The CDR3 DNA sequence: TGCGCCAGCAGCTTAGGACGGGAGACCCAGTACTTC. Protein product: CASSLGRETQYF.

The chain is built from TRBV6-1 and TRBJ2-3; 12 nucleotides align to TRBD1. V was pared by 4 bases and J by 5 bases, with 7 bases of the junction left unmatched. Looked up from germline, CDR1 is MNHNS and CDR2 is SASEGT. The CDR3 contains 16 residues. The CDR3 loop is CASSGRDRGPGDTQYF. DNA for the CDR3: TGTGCCAGCAGTGGGCGGGACAGGGGGCCTGGAGATACGCAGTATTTT.

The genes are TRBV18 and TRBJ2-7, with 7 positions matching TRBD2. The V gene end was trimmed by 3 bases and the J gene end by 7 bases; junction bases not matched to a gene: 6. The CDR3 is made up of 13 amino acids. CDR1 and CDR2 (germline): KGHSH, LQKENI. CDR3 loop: CASSPTRGVEQYF. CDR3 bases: TGTGCCAGCTCACCGACTCGGGGGGTGGAGCAGTACTTC.

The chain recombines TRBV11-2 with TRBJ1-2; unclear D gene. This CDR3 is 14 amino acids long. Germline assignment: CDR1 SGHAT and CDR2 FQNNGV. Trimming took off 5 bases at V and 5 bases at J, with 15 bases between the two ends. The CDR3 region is CASSLGRSGYGYTF. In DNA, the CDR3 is TGTGCCAGCAGCCTGGGCCGCTCGGGATATGGCTACACCTTC.

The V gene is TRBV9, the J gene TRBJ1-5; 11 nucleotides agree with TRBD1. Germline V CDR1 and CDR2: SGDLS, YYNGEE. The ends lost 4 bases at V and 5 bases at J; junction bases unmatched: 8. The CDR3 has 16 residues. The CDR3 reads CASSPGTGGTHQPQHF. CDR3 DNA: TGTGCCAGCAGCCCTGGGACAGGGGGGACCCATCAGCCCCAGCATTTT.

The CDR3 sequence: CASGPLAYNEQFF. CDR3 coding DNA: TGTGCCAGCGGACCTTTGGCCTACAATGAGCAGTTCTTC. The genes are TRBV25-1 and TRBJ2-1; D is uncertain. Germline CDR1 and CDR2: MGHDK and SYGVNS. The V end was cut by 8 bases, the J end by 2 bases, with 10 bases between. The CDR3 has 13 residues.

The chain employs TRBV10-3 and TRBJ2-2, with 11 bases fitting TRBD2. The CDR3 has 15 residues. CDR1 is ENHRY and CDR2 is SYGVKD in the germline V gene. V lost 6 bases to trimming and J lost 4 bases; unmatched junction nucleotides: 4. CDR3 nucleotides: TGTGCCATCAGACAAGGACTAGCGGGCACCGGGGAGCTGTTTTTT. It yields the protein CAIRQGLAGTGELFF.

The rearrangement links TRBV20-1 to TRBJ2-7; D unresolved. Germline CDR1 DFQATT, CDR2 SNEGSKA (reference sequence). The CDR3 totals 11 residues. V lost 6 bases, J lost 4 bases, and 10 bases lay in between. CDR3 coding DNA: TGCAGTGCCCCACTCGCATACGAGCAGTACTTC. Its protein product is CSAPLAYEQYF.

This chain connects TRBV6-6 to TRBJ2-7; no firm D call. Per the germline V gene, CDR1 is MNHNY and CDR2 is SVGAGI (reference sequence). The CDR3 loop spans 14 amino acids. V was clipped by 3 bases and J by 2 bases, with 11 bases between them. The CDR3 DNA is TGTGCCAGCAGTTATTCCGGACGGACCTACGAGCAGTACTTC. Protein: CASSYSGRTYEQYF.